The sample holds one count of the clone carrying this TCR beta chain. CDR1 and CDR2 from the germline V gene are SEHNR and FQNEAQ (reference sequence). This CDR3 has 17 residues. V lost 6 bases to trimming and J lost 2 bases, with 23 bases between them. Methods used by the authors: Using reference gene primer amplification, nucleated cell counts were estimated. The assay was immunoSEQ multiplex PCR, and TCRdb's table has in-frame clones only and misses some. The DNA gave D and trimming, while V, J and clone size come from that table. The sample shows approximately 40,000 clones, approximately 80% of them seen only once. The entry originates in a study of blood T cell repertoires in COVID-19. Looking at the study overall: Researchers got acute and convalescent COVID-19 samples from the United States, Italy and Spain. The cDNA or gDNA used as material had been derived from T cells, B-cell-depleted T cells, or PBMCs.

The chain couples TRBV7-9 to TRBJ2-7; TRBD2 might be the D (5 bases). Sequenced input: peripheral blood. The TCR sequence derives from an older woman with acute or convalescent COVID-19. Here the CDR3 DNA reads TGTGCCAGCAGTAGAGAAACGGACGGAGGCTCACCCTACGAGCAGTACTTC. Translating gives CASSRETDGGSPYEQYF.